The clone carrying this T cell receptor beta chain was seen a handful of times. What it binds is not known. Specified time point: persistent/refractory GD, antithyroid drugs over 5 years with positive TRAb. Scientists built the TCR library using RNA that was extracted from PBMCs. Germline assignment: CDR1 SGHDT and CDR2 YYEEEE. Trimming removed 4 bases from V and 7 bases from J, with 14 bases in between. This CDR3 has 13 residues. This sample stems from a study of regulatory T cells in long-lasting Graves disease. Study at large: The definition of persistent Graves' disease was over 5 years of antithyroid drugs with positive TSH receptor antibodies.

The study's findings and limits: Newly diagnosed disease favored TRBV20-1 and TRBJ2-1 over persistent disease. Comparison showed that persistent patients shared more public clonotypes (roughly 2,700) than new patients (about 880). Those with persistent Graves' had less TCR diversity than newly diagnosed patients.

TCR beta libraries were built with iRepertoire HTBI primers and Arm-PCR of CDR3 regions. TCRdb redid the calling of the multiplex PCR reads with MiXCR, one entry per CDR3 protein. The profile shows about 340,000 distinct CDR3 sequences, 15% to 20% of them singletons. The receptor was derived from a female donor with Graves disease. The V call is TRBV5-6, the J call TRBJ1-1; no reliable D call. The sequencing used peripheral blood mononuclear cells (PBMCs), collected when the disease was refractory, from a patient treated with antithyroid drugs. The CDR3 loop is CASSTIQGREAFF. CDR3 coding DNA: TGTGCCAGCAGCACGATCCAAGGGCGTGAAGCTTTCTTT.